The clone carrying this TCR beta chain was counted at least ten times. Its antigen is not identified. TCRdb itself ran the reads through MiXCR, one entry per CDR3 protein. This table has more than 500,000 distinct CDR3 sequences, about 15% appearing once. This record comes from a study of T cell repertoires in cytomegalovirus infection. Overall study: It can be stated that public TCR beta signatures indicated CMV infection as well as a matching HLA type. General observations from the study: Summed frequency of shared TCR beta families picked out CMV carriers who also had the relevant HLA. It was HLA-C-restricted CMV-specific TCR beta clonotypes that dominated the response ex vivo.

The CDR3 runs 13 residues. Germline V gene sequence: CDR1 MNHNS, CDR2 SASEGT. V lost 10 bases and J lost 5, with 17 bases in between. The sample consisted of CD8+ T cells from PBMCs. The V call is TRBV6-1, the J call TRBJ1-2; a weak D match, TRBD1 (6 bases). This clonotype originated in a human donor in good health (CMV status not recorded). Some clones in this sample may be carry-over from other donors' samples. Here the CDR3 DNA reads TGTGCCACCTACCCGGGGGGCTCATATGGCTACACCTTC. Residues: CATYPGGSYGYTF.